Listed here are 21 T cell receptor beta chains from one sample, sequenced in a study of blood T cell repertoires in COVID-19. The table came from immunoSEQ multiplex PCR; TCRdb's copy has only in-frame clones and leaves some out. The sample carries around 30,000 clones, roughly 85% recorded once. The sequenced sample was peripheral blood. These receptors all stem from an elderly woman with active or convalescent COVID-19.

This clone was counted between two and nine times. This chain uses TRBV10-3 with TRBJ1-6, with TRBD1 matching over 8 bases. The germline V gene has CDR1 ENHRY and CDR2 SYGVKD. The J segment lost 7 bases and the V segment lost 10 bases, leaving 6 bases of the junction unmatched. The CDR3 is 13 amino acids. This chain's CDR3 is CATRTGTNSPLHF. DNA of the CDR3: TGTGCCACCCGGACAGGGACCAATTCACCCCTCCACTTT.

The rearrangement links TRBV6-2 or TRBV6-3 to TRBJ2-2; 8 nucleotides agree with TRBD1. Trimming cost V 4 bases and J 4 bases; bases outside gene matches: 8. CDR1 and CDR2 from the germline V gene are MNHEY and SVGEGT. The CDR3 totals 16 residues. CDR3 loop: CASSSGQGKSTGELFF. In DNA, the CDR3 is TGTGCCAGCAGTTCTGGACAGGGAAAGAGCACCGGGGAGCTGTTTTTT.

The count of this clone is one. CDR3 DNA sequence: TGCGCCAGCAGCTTGGCCGTGGGAGTCTACGAGCAGTACTTC. Translation gives CASSLAVGVYEQYF. The rearrangement joins TRBV5-1 to TRBJ2-7, with a tentative D call TRBD2 (5 bases). V was clipped by 0 bases and J by 3 bases, with 10 bases between them. The germline CDR1 and CDR2 sequences are SGHRS and YFSETQ. The CDR3 sequence is 14 residues long.

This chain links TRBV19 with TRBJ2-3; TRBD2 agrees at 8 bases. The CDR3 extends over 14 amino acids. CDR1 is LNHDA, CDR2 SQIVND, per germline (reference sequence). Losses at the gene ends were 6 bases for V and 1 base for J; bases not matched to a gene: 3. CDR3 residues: CASSEAGGTDTQYF. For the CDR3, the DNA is TGTGCCAGTAGCGAAGCGGGGGGCACAGATACGCAGTATTTT.

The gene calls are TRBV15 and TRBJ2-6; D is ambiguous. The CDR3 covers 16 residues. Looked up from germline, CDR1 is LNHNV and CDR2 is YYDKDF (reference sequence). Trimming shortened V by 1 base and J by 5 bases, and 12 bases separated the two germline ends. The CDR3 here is CATSRGSGNWANVLTF. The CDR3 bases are TGTGCCACCAGCAGAGGATCGGGTAATTGGGCCAACGTCCTGACTTTC.

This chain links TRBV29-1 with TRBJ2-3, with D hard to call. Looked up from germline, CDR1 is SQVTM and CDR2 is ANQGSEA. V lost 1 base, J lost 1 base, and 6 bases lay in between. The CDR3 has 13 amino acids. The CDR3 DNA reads TGCAGCGTTGAAGGAACGGGCACAGATACGCAGTATTTT. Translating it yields CSVEGTGTDTQYF.

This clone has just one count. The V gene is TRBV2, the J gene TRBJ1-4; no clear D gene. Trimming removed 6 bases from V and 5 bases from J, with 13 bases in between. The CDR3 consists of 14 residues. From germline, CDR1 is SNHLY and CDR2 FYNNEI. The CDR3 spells CASRTRSENEKLFF. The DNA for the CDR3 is TGTGCCAGCAGGACGCGATCGGAGAATGAAAAACTGTTTTTT.

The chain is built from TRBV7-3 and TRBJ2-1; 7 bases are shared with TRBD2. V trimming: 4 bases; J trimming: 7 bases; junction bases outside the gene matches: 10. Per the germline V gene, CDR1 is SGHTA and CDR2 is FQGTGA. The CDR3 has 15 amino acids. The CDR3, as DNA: TGTGCCAGCAGCTCCCAGGGAGAGCGGGGTAATGAGCAGTTCTTC. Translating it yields CASSSQGERGNEQFF.

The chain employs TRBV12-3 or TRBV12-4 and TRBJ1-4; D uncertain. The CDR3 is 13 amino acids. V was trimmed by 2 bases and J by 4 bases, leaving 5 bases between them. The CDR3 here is CASSLRGNEKLFF. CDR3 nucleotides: TGTGCCAGCAGTTTACGGGGTAATGAAAAACTGTTTTTT.

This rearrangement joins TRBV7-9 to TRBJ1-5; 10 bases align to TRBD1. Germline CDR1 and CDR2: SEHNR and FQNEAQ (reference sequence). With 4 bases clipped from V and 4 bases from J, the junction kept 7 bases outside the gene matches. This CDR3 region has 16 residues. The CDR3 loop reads CASSSSDRGSNQPQHF. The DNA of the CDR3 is TGTGCCAGCAGCTCCTCGGACAGGGGGAGTAATCAGCCCCAGCATTTT.

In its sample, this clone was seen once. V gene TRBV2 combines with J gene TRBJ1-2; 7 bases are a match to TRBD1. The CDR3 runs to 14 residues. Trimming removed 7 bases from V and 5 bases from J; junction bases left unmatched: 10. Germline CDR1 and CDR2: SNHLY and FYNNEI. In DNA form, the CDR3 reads TGTGCCAGCAAGGATAGGGGGACAGAATATGGCTACACCTTC. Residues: CASKDRGTEYGYTF.

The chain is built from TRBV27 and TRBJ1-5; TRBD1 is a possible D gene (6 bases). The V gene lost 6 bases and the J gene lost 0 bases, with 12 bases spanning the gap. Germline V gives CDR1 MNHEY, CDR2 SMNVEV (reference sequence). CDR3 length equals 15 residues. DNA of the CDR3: TGTGCCAGCAGACGGGGGGCGGATAGCAATCAGCCCCAGCATTTT. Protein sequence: CASRRGADSNQPQHF.

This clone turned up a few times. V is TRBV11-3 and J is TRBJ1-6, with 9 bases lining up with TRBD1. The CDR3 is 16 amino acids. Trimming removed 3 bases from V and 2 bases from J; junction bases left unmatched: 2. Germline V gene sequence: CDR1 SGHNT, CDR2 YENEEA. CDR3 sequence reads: CASSLGQGTYNSPLHF. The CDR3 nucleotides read TGTGCCAGCAGCTTGGGACAGGGCACCTATAATTCACCCCTCCACTTT.

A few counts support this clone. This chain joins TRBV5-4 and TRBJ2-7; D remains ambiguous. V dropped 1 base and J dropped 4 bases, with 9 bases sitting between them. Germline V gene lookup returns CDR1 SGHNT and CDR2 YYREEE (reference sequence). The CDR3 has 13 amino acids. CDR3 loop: CASSLNARYEQYF. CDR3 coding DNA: TGTGCCAGCAGCTTGAACGCCAGATACGAGCAGTACTTC.

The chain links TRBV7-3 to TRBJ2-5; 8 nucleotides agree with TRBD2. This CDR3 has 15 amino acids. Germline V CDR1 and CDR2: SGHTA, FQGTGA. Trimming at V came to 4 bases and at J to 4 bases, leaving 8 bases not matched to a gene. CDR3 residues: CASSSRGLVGETQYF. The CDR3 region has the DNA TGTGCCAGCAGCTCAAGGGGACTAGTAGGAGAGACCCAGTACTTC. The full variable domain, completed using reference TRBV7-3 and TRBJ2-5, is GAGVSQTPSNKVTEKGKYVELRCDPISGHTALYWYRQSLGQGPEFLIYFQGTGAADDSGLPNDRFFAVRPEGSVSTLKIQRTERGDSAVYLCASSSRGLVGETQYFGPGTRLLVL.

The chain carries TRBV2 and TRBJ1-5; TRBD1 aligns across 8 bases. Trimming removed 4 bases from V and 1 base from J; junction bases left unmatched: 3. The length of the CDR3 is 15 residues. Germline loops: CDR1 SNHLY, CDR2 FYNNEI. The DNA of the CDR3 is TGTGCCAGCAGTGGGACAGGGCTCAGCAATCAGCCCCAGCATTTT. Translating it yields CASSGTGLSNQPQHF.

CDR3 bases: TGCAGCGTTGAAGCCGGGACAGTTTTTTACAATGAGCAGTTCTTC. Amino acid sequence: CSVEAGTVFYNEQFF. This chain uses TRBV29-1 with TRBJ2-1; 7 positions match TRBD1. This CDR3 has 15 amino acids. Unmatched junction bases numbered 7, after V lost 1 base and J lost 4 bases. Per germline, CDR1 SQVTM and CDR2 ANQGSEA.

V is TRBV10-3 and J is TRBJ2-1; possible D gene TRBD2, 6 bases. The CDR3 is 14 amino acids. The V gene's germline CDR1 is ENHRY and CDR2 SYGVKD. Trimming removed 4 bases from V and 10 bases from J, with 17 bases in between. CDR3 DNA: TGTGCCATCAGTGGGGCCGGGAGCTCGTCCGAGCAGTTCTTC. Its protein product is CAISGAGSSSEQFF.

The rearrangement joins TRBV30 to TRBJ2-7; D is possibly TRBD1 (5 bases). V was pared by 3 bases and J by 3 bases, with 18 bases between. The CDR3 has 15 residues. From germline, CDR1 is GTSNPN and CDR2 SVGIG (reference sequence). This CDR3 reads CAWRQWGSSNYEQYF. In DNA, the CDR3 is TGTGCCTGGAGACAATGGGGCAGTTCGAACTACGAGCAGTACTTC.

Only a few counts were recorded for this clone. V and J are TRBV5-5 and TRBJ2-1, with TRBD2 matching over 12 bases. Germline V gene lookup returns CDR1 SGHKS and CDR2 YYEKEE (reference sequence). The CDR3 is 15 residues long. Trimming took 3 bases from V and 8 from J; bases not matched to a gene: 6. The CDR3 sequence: CASSSTSGSFHEQFF. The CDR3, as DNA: TGTGCCAGCAGCTCGACTAGCGGGAGTTTCCATGAGCAGTTCTTC.

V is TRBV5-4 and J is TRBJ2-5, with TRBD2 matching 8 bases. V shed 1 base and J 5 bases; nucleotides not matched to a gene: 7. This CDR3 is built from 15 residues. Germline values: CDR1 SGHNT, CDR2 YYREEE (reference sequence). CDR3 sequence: CASSLTSGEWETQYF. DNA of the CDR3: TGTGCCAGCAGCTTGACTAGCGGAGAATGGGAGACCCAGTACTTC.